Listed below are T cell receptor beta chains from one sample, sequenced in a study of cytomegalovirus exposure and HLA in healthy donors. Assay: immunoSEQ multiplex PCR; the TCRdb copy retains only in-frame clones and omits some. This table holds roughly 84,000 clones, approximately 79% found once. The specimen was PBMCs. The receptors were gathered from a human donor in good health. Each CDR3 is given with its conserved first and last residue. D genes are given only for firm matches.

D: NA
V: TRBV5-8
CDR3: CASSLEGASNQPQHF

D: TRBD1
V: TRBV9
CDR3: CASSTRDRGFTDTQYF

D: NA
V: TRBV6-1
CDR3: CASSPAVVGQPQHF

D: NA
V: TRBV6-1
CDR3: CASKRTGYSNQPQHF

D: NA
V: TRBV7-6
CDR3: CASSLARVGAGELFF

D: NA
V: TRBV27
CDR3: CASSSFRAPIVSYEQYF

D: NA
V: TRBV9
CDR3: CASQRGRGTDTQYF

D: TRBD1
V: TRBV27
CDR3: CASSLATGGSPNSPLHF

D: NA
V: TRBV5-8
CDR3: CASSLGSVLSTEAFF

D: NA
V: TRBV27
CDR3: CATTAVGSGQPQHF

D: TRBD1
V: TRBV11-3
CDR3: CASSLRPGQGRNEQFF

D: NA
V: TRBV10-3
CDR3: CAITREGASGQPQHF

D: NA
V: TRBV4-1
CDR3: CASSQDEGVTKTQYF

D: NA
V: TRBV18
CDR3: CASSPDGGYGYTF

D: TRBD1
V: TRBV4-1
CDR3: CASSQAPTGSYEQYF

D: NA
V: TRBV7-9
CDR3: CASSRYLGGGYTF

D: NA
V: TRBV9
CDR3: CASSVGPGHTVSPLHF

D: NA
V: TRBV19
CDR3: CASTNPGLYSGNTIYF

D: NA
V: TRBV9
CDR3: CASSVTSGSPLHF

D: NA
V: TRBV18
CDR3: CASSPGAGTENTEAFF

D: TRBD1
V: TRBV6-5
CDR3: CASSWEQGALVGGYTF

D: NA
V: TRBV5-1
CDR3: CASSFAGETYNSPLHF

D: NA
V: TRBV5-6
CDR3: CASSLAVTNTEAFF

D: TRBD1
V: TRBV4-3
CDR3: CASSQQASETGRFEAFF

D: NA
V: TRBV10-3
CDR3: CAISESKRRNTEAFF

D: NA
V: TRBV9
CDR3: CASRSGTVSRGNEQFF

D: TRBD1
V: TRBV6-1
CDR3: CASSNRGGEAFF

D: NA
V: TRBV7-8
CDR3: CASNPGGINTEAFF

D: TRBD1
V: TRBV7-9
CDR3: CASTRQGSGANVLTF

D: NA
V: TRBV6-6
CDR3: CASSRQEGNTIYF

D: NA
V: TRBV6-5
CDR3: CASRPGQWLVTLHF

D: NA
V: TRBV6-5
CDR3: CASMGGASEQYF

D: NA
V: TRBV7-8
CDR3: CASSLSTGPTDTQYF

D: NA
V: TRBV19
CDR3: CASRRRQETGQPQHF

D: NA
V: TRBV9
CDR3: CASSVWDKGQPQHF

D: NA
V: TRBV30
CDR3: CAWSGGGRETQYF

D: NA
V: TRBV6-1
CDR3: CASSEAGTLGNTEAFF

D: TRBD2
V: TRBV7-9
CDR3: CASSSGLASGGASETQYF

D: NA
V: TRBV7-9
CDR3: CASSLSQGSQPQHF

D: NA
V: TRBV9
CDR3: CASSAHREPINNSPLHF

D: NA
V: TRBV4-1
CDR3: CASSLIPGQIQYEQYF

D: NA
V: TRBV18
CDR3: CASSPRTGKETQYF

D: TRBD1
V: TRBV11-2
CDR3: CASSSRDRGANEQFF

D: NA
V: TRBV10-3
CDR3: CAISDRGTSTEAFF

D: NA
V: TRBV11-3
CDR3: CASSAGRLYEQYF

D: TRBD1
V: TRBV5-6
CDR3: CASSRQGFTLYEQYF

D: NA
V: TRBV2
CDR3: CASKQAETQYF

D: TRBD1
V: TRBV19
CDR3: CASSRDRITNEKLFF

D: NA
V: TRBV4-1
CDR3: CASSQEEASNQPQNF

D: NA
V: TRBV30
CDR3: CAWSEQDNQPQHF

D: NA
V: TRBV5-8
CDR3: CASSPETGGYEQYF

D: NA
V: TRBV6-1
CDR3: CASSEWGGEREAFF

D: TRBD2
V: TRBV6-5
CDR3: CASSYLGGGQETQYF

D: NA
V: TRBV18
CDR3: CASSLAVSSYNEQFF

D: TRBD2
V: TRBV6-5
CDR3: CASSLYGGDTGELFF

D: NA
V: TRBV6-5
CDR3: CASKTGNTGELFF

D: TRBD1
V: TRBV6-6
CDR3: CASSGTAVNTIYF

D: NA
V: TRBV23-1
CDR3: CASITPGPEYEQYF

D: TRBD1
V: TRBV5-5
CDR3: CASSPEAGGSQPQHF

D: NA
V: TRBV21-1
CDR3: CASSKQRGTAIYQETQYF